The 5 T cell receptor beta chains below come from one sample, sequenced in a study of T cells in Graves' hyperthyroidism and ophthalmopathy. Amplified TCR beta CDR3 regions came from RNA transcripts. During a first-round RT-PCR of the TCR CDR3, the HTBI primer set was used. TCRdb fed the multiplex PCR reads into MiXCR, producing one record per CDR3 protein. Among under 650,000 distinct CDR3 sequences listed, 15% to 20% were seen once. Sequenced sample: blood. The receptors were gathered from a woman aged 25 to 45 with Graves' hyperthyroidism.

This clonotype was seen repeatedly, ten times or more. This chain joins TRBV24-1 and TRBJ2-1, with D possibly being TRBD2 (6 bases). CDR1 and CDR2 from the germline V gene are KGHDR and SFDVKD. The CDR3 covers 14 residues. The V and J ends lost 10 bases and 4 bases respectively, with 16 bases between them. The CDR3 coding sequence is TGTGCCACAGGAGGGAGGAGGGATTACAATGAGCAGTTCTTC. Protein: CATGGRRDYNEQFF.

This clonotype was recorded at least ten times. The rearrangement joins TRBV2 to TRBJ1-5; TRBD1 is a possible D gene (5 bases). Trimming removed 4 bases at V and 4 bases at J, with 11 bases between. The CDR3 has 14 residues. Germline V gene lookup returns CDR1 SNHLY and CDR2 FYNNEI. The CDR3 bases are TGTGCCAGCAGTGGGGGGGAGGGGAATCAGCCCCAGCATTTT. It is translated as CASSGGEGNQPQHF.

At least ten counts were recorded for this clonotype. The rearrangement uses TRBV6-1 and TRBJ2-1; 9 bases match TRBD2. The CDR3 extends over 15 amino acids. Germline V gives CDR1 MNHNS, CDR2 SASEGT. V shed 6 bases, J shed 4 bases, and the junction held 7 bases outside the gene matches. CDR3 coding DNA: TGTGCCAGCAGCAAGCGTAGCGGGAGTTACAATGAGCAGTTCTTC. Protein sequence: CASSKRSGSYNEQFF.

This clonotype was observed many times. J is TRBJ1-5 and V is TRBV19, with D hard to call. Germline V gives CDR1 LNHDA, CDR2 SQIVND (reference sequence). V lost 6 bases and J lost 0, with 15 bases in between. This CDR3 spans 16 amino acids. In DNA form, the CDR3 reads TGTGCCAGTAGCCAGGAGGGCCCTTATAGCAATCAGCCCCAGCATTTT. Translation: CASSQEGPYSNQPQHF.

This clonotype has a handful of counts. As the CDR3 is not closed by the conserved phenylalanine or tryptophan, this likely results from a read error. This chain joins TRBV30 and TRBJ2-7, with D possibly TRBD2 on 5 matching bases. From germline, CDR1 is GTSNPN and CDR2 SVGIG (reference sequence). The CDR3 contains 12 residues. Deletions cut 4 bases from V and 3 bases from J, with 10 bases between. CDR3 nucleotides: TGTGCCTGGATGGTGACTATCTACGAGCAGTACCTC. Translating gives CAWMVTIYEQYL.